These 2 T cell receptor beta chains were sequenced from one sample in a study of T-cell memory formation after mild COVID-19. TCRdb reprocessed the 5' RACE reads via MiXCR and lists one record per CDR3 protein. The profile shows fewer than 650,000 distinct CDR3 sequences, 17% of them singletons. Sequenced sample: PBMCs or a T cell subset sorted from them (not recorded which). The receptors stem from an adult woman who had mild COVID-19 (a few samples of this study predate the infection). Cell type and time point are not known.

The chain links TRBV7-3 to TRBJ2-3, with D unresolved. Germline-derived CDR1 and CDR2 are SGHTA and FQGTGA. V shed 3 bases and J shed 2 bases, with 12 bases lying between them. The CDR3 sequence is 15 residues long. The CDR3: CASSFRQATTDTQYF. The CDR3 bases are TGTGCCAGCAGCTTCCGGCAGGCCACCACAGATACGCAGTATTTT.

This clonotype came up a few times. V is TRBV15 and J is TRBJ2-3; 11 bases match TRBD2. CDR1 LNHNV and CDR2 YYDKDF come from the germline V gene (reference sequence). V was clipped by 3 bases and J by 4 bases; unmatched bases: 6. The CDR3 is 16 amino acids. CDR3 sequence (DNA): TGTGCCACCAGCAGCACCGGACTAGCGGGTTCAGATACGCAGTATTTT. Translation: CATSSTGLAGSDTQYF. The variable domain in full, with the rest retrieved from reference TRBV15 and TRBJ2-3, is DAMVIQNPRYQVTQFGKPVTLSCSQTLNHNVMYWYQQKSSQAPKLLFHYYDKDFNNEADTPDNFQSRRPNTSFCFLDIRSPGLGDTAMYLCATSSTGLAGSDTQYFGPGTRLTVL.